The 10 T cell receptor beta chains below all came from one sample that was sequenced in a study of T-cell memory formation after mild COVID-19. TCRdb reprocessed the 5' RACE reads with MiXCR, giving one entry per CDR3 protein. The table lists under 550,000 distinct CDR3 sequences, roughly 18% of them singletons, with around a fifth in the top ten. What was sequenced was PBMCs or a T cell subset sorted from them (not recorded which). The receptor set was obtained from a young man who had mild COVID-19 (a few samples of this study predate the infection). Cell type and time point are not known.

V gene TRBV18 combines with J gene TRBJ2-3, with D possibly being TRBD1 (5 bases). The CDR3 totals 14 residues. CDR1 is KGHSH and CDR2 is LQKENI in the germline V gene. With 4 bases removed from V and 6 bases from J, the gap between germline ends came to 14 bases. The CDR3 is CASSRLQGVDTQYF. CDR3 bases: TGTGCCAGCTCACGTCTCCAGGGCGTGGATACGCAGTATTTT. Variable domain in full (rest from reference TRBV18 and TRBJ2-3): NAGVMQNPRHLVRRRGQEARLRCSPMKGHSHVYWYRQLPEEGLKFMVYLQKENIIDESGMPKERFSAEFPKEGPSILRIQQVVRGDSAAYFCASSRLQGVDTQYFGPGTRLTVL.

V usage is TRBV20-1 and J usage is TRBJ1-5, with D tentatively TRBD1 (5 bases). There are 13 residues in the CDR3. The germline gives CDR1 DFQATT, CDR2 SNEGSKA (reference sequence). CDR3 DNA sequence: TGCGGGGCAGGCAGGGATGGCAATCAGCCCCAGCATTTT. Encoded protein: CGAGRDGNQPQHF.

The CDR3 loop is CASTLWGRSYGYTF. The CDR3 DNA reads as TGTGCCAGCACCCTATGGGGGCGGAGCTATGGCTACACCTTC. The chain couples TRBV12-3 or TRBV12-4 to TRBJ1-2; tentatively, D is TRBD1 (6 bases). CDR3 length: 14 amino acids. The ends were cut back, 7 bases at V and 4 bases at J, with 16 bases in the middle.

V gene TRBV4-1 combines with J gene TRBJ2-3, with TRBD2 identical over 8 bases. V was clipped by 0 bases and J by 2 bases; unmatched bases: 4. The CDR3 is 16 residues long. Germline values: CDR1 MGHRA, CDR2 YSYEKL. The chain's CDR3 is CASSQEGSGATDTQYF. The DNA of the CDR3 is TGCGCCAGCAGCCAAGAGGGTAGCGGGGCCACAGATACGCAGTATTTT.

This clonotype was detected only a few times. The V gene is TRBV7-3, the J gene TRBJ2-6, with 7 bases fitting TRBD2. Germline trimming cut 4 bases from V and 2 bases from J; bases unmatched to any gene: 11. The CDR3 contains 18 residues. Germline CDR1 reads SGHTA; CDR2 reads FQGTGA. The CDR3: CASSWGGVYGAGANVLTF. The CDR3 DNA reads TGTGCCAGCAGCTGGGGAGGGGTTTATGGTGCTGGGGCCAACGTCCTGACTTTC.

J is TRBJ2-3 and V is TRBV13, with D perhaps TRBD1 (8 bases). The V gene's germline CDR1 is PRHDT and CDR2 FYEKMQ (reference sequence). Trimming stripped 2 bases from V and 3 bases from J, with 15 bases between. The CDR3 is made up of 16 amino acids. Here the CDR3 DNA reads TGTGCCAGCAGCTTACCACAGGGGGGGGGAACAGATACGCAGTATTTT. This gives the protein CASSLPQGGGTDTQYF.

CDR3: CASSLDYSYNEQFF. In DNA form, the CDR3 reads TGTGCCAGCAGCTTAGATTACAGCTACAATGAGCAGTTCTTC. The chain carries TRBV11-3 and TRBJ2-1; no clear D gene. The CDR3 is made up of 14 amino acids. The germline CDR1 and CDR2 sequences are SGHNT and YENEEA. The V end lost 0 bases, the J end lost 3 bases, and 6 bases lay between the germline ends.

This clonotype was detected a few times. The CDR3 coding sequence is TGTGCCAGCAGTTACCTGGGAGTCGGCTCACCCCTCCACTTT. Residues: CASSYLGVGSPLHF. The chain recombines TRBV6-2 or TRBV6-3 with TRBJ1-6; D is unclear. The CDR3 is made up of 14 amino acids. V lost 2 bases, J lost 10 bases, and 12 bases lay in between. The germline V gene has CDR1 MNHEY and CDR2 SVGEGT.

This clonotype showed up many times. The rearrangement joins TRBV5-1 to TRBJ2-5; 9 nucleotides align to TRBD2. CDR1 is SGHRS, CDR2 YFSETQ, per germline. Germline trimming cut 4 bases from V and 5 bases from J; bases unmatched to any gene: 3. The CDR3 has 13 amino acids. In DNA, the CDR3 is TGCGCCAGCAGCCCGGGACTAGCTGAGACCCAGTACTTC. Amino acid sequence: CASSPGLAETQYF.

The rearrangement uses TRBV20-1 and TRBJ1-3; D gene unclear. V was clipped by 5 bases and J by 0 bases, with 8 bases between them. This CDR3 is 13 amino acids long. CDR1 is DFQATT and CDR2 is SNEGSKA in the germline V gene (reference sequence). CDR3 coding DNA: TGCAGTGCTGACGTGTTCTCTGGAAACACCATATATTTT. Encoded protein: CSADVFSGNTIYF.